In this sample, the clone carrying this T cell receptor beta chain turned up a few times. The sample is drawn from a study of blood T cell repertoires in COVID-19. As for the study in general: In each case, the material was cDNA or gDNA derived from T cells, B-cell-depleted T cells, or PBMCs.

In the study's own analysis: Estimated nucleated cell counts came from reference gene primer amplification. Sequenced by immunoSEQ multiplex PCR; TCRdb stores in-frame clones only, minus some. From that table come the V and J calls and clone size; the DNA was used to work out D and trimming. The profile shows 95,000 to 150,000 clones, 60% to 80% of them singletons. Seattle patient enrollment occurred during active infection, with longitudinal follow-up thereafter. Germline V gives CDR1 SGHAT, CDR2 FQNNGV. The V segment lost 5 bases and the J segment 5 bases; nucleotides outside the gene matches: 7. This CDR3 has 15 amino acids.

The TCR was taken from a man older than 75 with COVID-19, enrolled during active disease. Input material: peripheral blood. The rearrangement links TRBV11-2 to TRBJ1-4; 8 bases line up with TRBD1. The CDR3 DNA follows: TGTGCCAGCAGCAAAGGACAGGGCGGGAATGAAAAACTGTTTTTT. Its protein is CASSKGQGGNEKLFF.